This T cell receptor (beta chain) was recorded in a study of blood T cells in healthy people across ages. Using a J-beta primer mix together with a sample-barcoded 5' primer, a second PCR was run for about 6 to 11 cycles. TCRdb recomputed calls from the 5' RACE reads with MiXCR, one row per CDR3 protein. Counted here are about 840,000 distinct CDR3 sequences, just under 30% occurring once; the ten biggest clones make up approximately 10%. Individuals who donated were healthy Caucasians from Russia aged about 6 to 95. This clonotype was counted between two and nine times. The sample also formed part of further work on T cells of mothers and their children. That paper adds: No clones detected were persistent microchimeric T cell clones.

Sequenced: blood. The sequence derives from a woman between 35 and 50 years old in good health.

CDR3 coding DNA: TGTGCCACCAGTGATTTGCCGGACGGTAACTATGGCTACACCTTC. Residues: CATSDLPDGNYGYTF. V usage is TRBV24-1 and J usage is TRBJ1-2; D unclear. Germline CDR1 KGHDR, CDR2 SFDVKD. Trimming cost V 0 bases and J 1 base, with 8 bases left between them. The CDR3 extends over 15 amino acids.